Detailed here is one T cell receptor beta chain. These data come from a study of blood T cell repertoires in COVID-19. Per the study methods: Amplification from reference gene primers served as the basis for estimated nucleated cell counts. Repertoires were generated with immunoSEQ multiplex PCR, while TCRdb's copy carries only in-frame clones and drops some. The V and J calls and clone size are taken from that table; D and trimming were inferred from the DNA. The repertoire holds more than 150,000 clones, with around 85% as singletons. Material: peripheral blood. This sequence was found in a woman in her seventies with acute or convalescent COVID-19.

The CDR3 region is CASSLAGTGGHVPQHF. The CDR3 nucleotides are TGTGCCAGCAGCTTAGCCGGGACAGGGGGTCACGTGCCCCAGCATTTT. This sequence joins TRBV7-2 and TRBJ1-5; 11 positions agree with TRBD1. The CDR3 consists of 16 residues. Germline values: CDR1 SGHTA, CDR2 FQGNSA. The J segment lost 9 bases and the V segment lost 0 bases, leaving 7 bases of the junction unmatched.